This entry lists 18 T cell receptor beta chains sequenced from one sample in a study of T cell responses to AZD1222 COVID-19 vaccine. Assay used: immunoSEQ multiplex PCR; TCRdb lists only in-frame clones, some missing. Of tens of thousands of clones listed, roughly nine tenths were seen once; the top ten hold 28%. Here the sequenced sample was peripheral blood, taken 28 days after the second AZD1222 dose. These receptor sequences come from an adult who received the AZD1222 COVID-19 vaccine.

This chain uses TRBV10-3 with TRBJ2-1; the match to TRBD2 covers 8 bases. Germline loops: CDR1 ENHRY, CDR2 SYGVKD. The CDR3 sequence is 15 residues long. V trimming: 7 bases; J trimming: 8 bases; junction bases outside the gene matches: 13. The CDR3 loop is CAITEREYGADEQFF. CDR3 DNA: TGTGCCATCACAGAGCGGGAGTACGGGGCGGATGAGCAGTTCTTC.

The chain has TRBV5-1 and TRBJ1-1; tentative D call: TRBD1 (5 bases). V was cut by 6 bases and J by 3 bases, with 15 bases left in between. The length of the CDR3 is 14 residues. CDR1 is SGHRS and CDR2 is YFSETQ in the germline V gene. The CDR3 DNA is TGCGCCAGCACCATAGGACGGGGGGACACTGAAGCTTTCTTT. This encodes CASTIGRGDTEAFF. The full variable domain, completed using reference TRBV5-1 and TRBJ1-1, is KAGVTQTPRYLIKTRGQQVTLSCSPISGHRSVSWYQQTPGQGLQFLFEYFSETQRNKGNFPGRFSGRQFSNSRSEMNVSTLELGDSALYLCASTIGRGDTEAFFGQGTRLTVV.

V gene TRBV5-6 combines with J gene TRBJ1-1; no firm D call. Per germline, CDR1 SGHDT and CDR2 YYEEEE. The CDR3 consists of 14 residues. V lost 4 bases and J 5 bases, leaving 15 bases between the germline ends. CDR3 in amino acids: CASSPTPGSTEAFF. In nucleotides, the CDR3 is TGTGCCAGCAGCCCTACCCCCGGGAGTACTGAAGCTTTCTTT.

The J gene is TRBJ2-5, the V gene TRBV4-3; no firm D call. V lost 2 bases to trimming and J lost 4 bases, with 8 bases between them. The CDR3 is 13 amino acids. Germline CDR1 is LGHNA and CDR2 is YSLEER. In nucleotides, the CDR3 is TGCGCCAGCAGCCAATCCCCAAGAGAGACCCAGTACTTC. Amino acids: CASSQSPRETQYF.

V and J are TRBV2 and TRBJ1-5, with D uncertain. CDR3 length: 12 residues. Germline CDR1 SNHLY, CDR2 FYNNEI. Trimming stripped 7 bases from V and 0 bases from J, with 4 bases between. CDR3 in amino acids: CASTDSNQPQHF. CDR3 sequence (DNA): TGTGCCAGCACGGATAGCAATCAGCCCCAGCATTTT.

This chain connects TRBV9 to TRBJ2-1, with D tentatively TRBD2 (5 bases). With 2 bases removed from V and 5 bases from J, the gap between germline ends came to 11 bases. This CDR3 contains 14 residues. Germline V gene sequence: CDR1 SGDLS, CDR2 YYNGEE. CDR3 sequence (DNA): TGTGCCAGCAGCGTCGAGGGAATCAACAATGAGCAGTTCTTC. Translation: CASSVEGINNEQFF. Full variable domain (missing parts from reference TRBV9 and TRBJ2-1): DSGVTQTPKHLITATGQRVTLRCSPRSGDLSVYWYQQSLDQGLQFLIQYYNGEERAKGNILERFSAQQFPDLHSELNLSSLELGDSALYFCASSVEGINNEQFFGPGTRLTVL.

This clone has just one count. This chain connects TRBV3-1 (or the pseudogene TRBV3-2) to TRBJ1-1; possible D gene TRBD1, 5 bases. The CDR3 consists of 12 residues. In germline, CDR1 is LGHDT, CDR2 YNNKEL (reference sequence). V was trimmed by 6 bases and J by 6 bases, leaving 11 bases between them. The CDR3 DNA reads as TGTGCCAGCAGTCTCCAGGGCTCTGAAGCTTTCTTT. Translating gives CASSLQGSEAFF.

This chain links TRBV5-4 with TRBJ2-1, with TRBD2 identical over 7 bases. Germline values: CDR1 SGHNT, CDR2 YYREEE (reference sequence). V lost 3 bases and J lost 0; bases outside the gene matches: 3. This CDR3 comprises 15 residues. The DNA of the CDR3 is TGTGCCAGCAGCTCTAGCGGTCTCTCCTACAATGAGCAGTTCTTC. Translating gives CASSSSGLSYNEQFF.

DNA for the CDR3: TGTGCCAGTAGTAAAGGACAGGGTAGGAATGAGCAGTTCTTC. This sequence encodes CASSKGQGRNEQFF. V usage is TRBV19 and J usage is TRBJ2-1, with 8 bases identical to TRBD1. Unmatched junction bases numbered 6, after V lost 4 bases and J lost 7 bases. The CDR3 length is 14 residues. Germline loops: CDR1 LNHDA, CDR2 SQIVND (reference sequence).

The gene calls are TRBV6-5 and TRBJ2-5; D remains ambiguous. The V end lost 5 bases, the J end lost 4 bases, and 17 bases lay between the germline ends. Germline-derived CDR1 and CDR2 are MNHEY and SVGAGI. The CDR3 has 15 amino acids. CDR3 coding DNA: TGTGCCAGCAGTAGGCCGATGGGTATTCGAGAGACCCAGTACTTC. It specifies CASSRPMGIRETQYF.

V is TRBV5-6 and J is TRBJ1-5, with D possibly TRBD1 on 5 matching bases. Deletions cut 2 bases from V and 0 bases from J, with 9 bases between. CDR1 is SGHDT and CDR2 is YYEEEE in the germline V gene. The CDR3 covers 15 residues. The CDR3 DNA follows: TGTGCCAGCAGCTTCGGGGGTAATAGCAATCAGCCCCAGCATTTT. Protein: CASSFGGNSNQPQHF.

The chain has TRBV9 and TRBJ2-2; D remains ambiguous. CDR3 length: 13 residues. Trimming removed 4 bases from V and 6 bases from J, with 10 bases in between. Germline assignment: CDR1 SGDLS and CDR2 YYNGEE. CDR3 amino acids: CASSPSPSGELFF. The CDR3 DNA reads as TGTGCCAGCAGCCCCTCCCCTTCCGGGGAGCTGTTTTTT.

This chain joins TRBV19 and TRBJ2-7; tentatively, D is TRBD2 (5 bases). The CDR3 is made up of 13 amino acids. V gave up 4 bases and J gave up 6 bases, with 13 bases separating them. Per the germline V gene, CDR1 is LNHDA and CDR2 is SQIVND (reference sequence). The CDR3 DNA sequence: TGTGCCAGTAGTACGACGACGGCGGGCGAGCAGTACTTC. This encodes CASSTTTAGEQYF.

The CDR3 region is CASSFATGTGVDEAFF. Here the CDR3 DNA reads TGCGCCAGCAGCTTCGCTACCGGGACAGGGGTCGATGAAGCTTTCTTT. V and J are TRBV5-1 and TRBJ1-1; TRBD1 agrees at 10 bases. This CDR3 comprises 16 residues. V trimming: 2 bases; J trimming: 7 bases; junction bases outside the gene matches: 11. Per germline, CDR1 SGHRS and CDR2 YFSETQ.

J is TRBJ2-1 and V is TRBV5-1, with 10 bases aligning to TRBD2. The CDR3 consists of 16 residues. The ends lost 0 bases at V and 10 bases at J; junction bases unmatched: 10. CDR1 and CDR2 from the germline V gene are SGHRS and YFSETQ. The CDR3 here is CASSLGASGSGIEQFF. CDR3 bases: TGCGCCAGCAGCTTGGGGGCTAGCGGGAGTGGCATAGAGCAGTTCTTC.

The chain recombines TRBV5-1 with TRBJ1-1, with 10 bases fitting TRBD1. V was clipped by 4 bases and J by 7 bases; unmatched bases: 4. Per germline, CDR1 SGHRS and CDR2 YFSETQ. The length of the CDR3 is 13 residues. The CDR3 nucleotides read TGCGCCAGCAGCCCTGGACAGGGGGGTGAAGCTTTCTTT. Translation gives CASSPGQGGEAFF.

The CDR3: CASSWGGLNTEAFF. In DNA form, the CDR3 reads TGTGCCAGTAGTTGGGGAGGTTTGAACACTGAAGCTTTCTTT. The rearrangement uses TRBV19 and TRBJ1-1; D is unclear. V dropped 5 bases and J dropped 0 bases, with 10 bases sitting between them. The CDR3 is 14 amino acids. The germline V gene encodes CDR1 LNHDA and CDR2 SQIVND (reference sequence).

This sequence joins TRBV5-1 and TRBJ1-6; D ambiguous. CDR1 is SGHRS and CDR2 is YFSETQ in the germline V gene. The CDR3 length is 13 residues. Trimming stripped 3 bases from V and 15 bases from J, with 16 bases between. CDR3 residues: CASSYSPDSSLHF. The CDR3 DNA sequence: TGCGCCAGCAGCTACAGCCCCGATAGTAGCCTCCACTTT. Variable domain in full (rest from reference TRBV5-1 and TRBJ1-6): KAGVTQTPRYLIKTRGQQVTLSCSPISGHRSVSWYQQTPGQGLQFLFEYFSETQRNKGNFPGRFSGRQFSNSRSEMNVSTLELGDSALYLCASSYSPDSSLHFGNGTRLTVT.